A single sample gave rise to the 24 T cell receptor beta chains below, sequenced in a study of shared clonotypes between healthy human individuals. Assay used: immunoSEQ multiplex PCR; TCRdb lists only in-frame clones, some missing. Here the sample spans 2.5 million or so clones, roughly 92% being singletons. Source material: naive CD4+ T cells sorted from blood. Subset of the sample: CD45RA+ positively selected. Receptor source: a man younger than 35 in good health.

The chain's CDR3 is CASSEDWSYNEQFF. The CDR3 nucleotides read TGTGCCAGCAGTGAAGACTGGTCCTACAATGAGCAGTTCTTC. The chain has TRBV6-5 and TRBJ2-1; D gene ambiguous. Germline CDR1 MNHEY, CDR2 SVGAGI. The length of the CDR3 is 14 residues. The germline V and J ends were trimmed by 5 bases and 1 base, with 9 bases remaining between them.

Comments on this clone: Other DNA sequences of this sample code for an identical CDR3. The rearrangement links TRBV9 to TRBJ2-1; 10 bases are a match to TRBD2. J lost 0 bases, V lost 0 bases, and 0 bases had no gene match. The CDR3 totals 16 residues. In germline, CDR1 is SGDLS, CDR2 YYNGEE. The CDR3 protein is CASSVGTSGSYNEQFF. The CDR3 region has the DNA TGTGCCAGCAGCGTAGGGACTAGCGGCTCCTACAATGAGCAGTTCTTC. Using reference TRBV9 and TRBJ2-1 for the parts outside the CDR3, the full variable domain is DSGVTQTPKHLITATGQRVTLRCSPRSGDLSVYWYQQSLDQGLQFLIQYYNGEERAKGNILERFSAQQFPDLHSELNLSSLELGDSALYFCASSVGTSGSYNEQFFGPGTRLTVL.

The chain employs TRBV5-6 and TRBJ2-3; TRBD1 aligns across 7 bases. The CDR3 contains 18 residues. J lost 4 bases, V lost 4 bases, and 18 bases had no gene match. The germline CDR1 and CDR2 sequences are SGHDT and YYEEEE. As DNA, the CDR3 is TGTGCCAGCAGCCCTCACTTATGGGTTAACAGGGGTTCAGATACGCAGTATTTT. Residues: CASSPHLWVNRGSDTQYF. The full variable domain, with the rest looked up from reference TRBV5-6 and TRBJ2-3, is DAGVTQSPTHLIKTRGQQVTLRCSPKSGHDTVSWYQQALGQGPQFIFQYYEEEERQRGNFPDRFSGHQFPNYSSELNVNALLLGDSALYLCASSPHLWVNRGSDTQYFGPGTRLTVL.

The J gene is TRBJ1-2, the V gene TRBV7-2; D is unresolved. This CDR3 has 16 residues. Trimming took off 1 base at V and 7 bases at J, with 19 bases between the two ends. Germline CDR1 is SGHTA and CDR2 is FQGNSA. The CDR3 bases are TGTGCCAGCAGCTTAGACGGATTTATGGGCTCTCGTGGCTACACCTTC. It translates to CASSLDGFMGSRGYTF.

Regarding this clone: The sample has other DNA sequences that encode this CDR3 too. The V gene is TRBV30, the J gene TRBJ2-5; D might be TRBD1 or TRBD2, each matching 5 bases. Trimming shortened V by 0 bases and J by 4 bases, and 9 bases separated the two germline ends. This CDR3 comprises 13 residues. Germline CDR1 GTSNPN, CDR2 SVGIG (reference sequence). This chain's CDR3 is CAWSVSGRETQYF. For the CDR3, the DNA is TGTGCCTGGAGTGTATCAGGGAGAGAGACCCAGTACTTC.

The J gene is TRBJ1-3, the V gene TRBV6-5; no clear D. Germline-derived CDR1 and CDR2 are MNHEY and SVGAGI. This CDR3 has 13 amino acids. V dropped 6 bases and J dropped 4 bases, with 10 bases sitting between them. The CDR3 coding sequence is TGTGCCAGCAGCCGTCGACGAGGAAACACCATATATTTT. Translation gives CASSRRRGNTIYF.

The chain is built from TRBV15 and TRBJ2-1, with D unresolved. V lost 6 bases and J lost 0, with 15 bases in between. Germline CDR1 and CDR2: LNHNV and YYDKDF (reference sequence). The CDR3 contains 16 residues. The CDR3 bases are TGTGCCACCAGGAGTATGAGACTCTCCTCCTACAATGAGCAGTTCTTC. It encodes CATRSMRLSSYNEQFF.

This chain uses TRBV10-3 with TRBJ2-2; TRBD1 aligns across 7 bases. V shed 0 bases, J shed 2 bases, and the junction held 9 bases outside the gene matches. Germline assignment: CDR1 ENHRY and CDR2 SYGVKD. This CDR3 comprises 18 residues. CDR3 DNA sequence: TGTGCCATCAGTGAGTCAGGACAACAGGGGATTAACACCGGGGAGCTGTTTTTT. Encoded protein: CAISESGQQGINTGELFF.

The chain recombines TRBV15 with TRBJ2-7; tentatively, D is TRBD1 or TRBD2 (7 bases each). V dropped 0 bases and J dropped 0 bases, with 12 bases sitting between them. This CDR3 spans 16 amino acids. CDR1 is LNHNV, CDR2 YYDKDF, per germline (reference sequence). DNA of the CDR3: TGTGCCACCAGCAGAGACCCAGGGGGGGCCTCCTACGAGCAGTACTTC. Its translation: CATSRDPGGASYEQYF.

The count of this clone is one. The genes are TRBV30 and TRBJ1-2; perhaps TRBD1 as D (6 bases). Germline V gene sequence: CDR1 GTSNPN, CDR2 SVGIG (reference sequence). The CDR3 length is 14 residues. V was clipped by 0 bases and J by 4 bases, with 12 bases between them. Here the CDR3 reads CAWSVSQGIYGYTF. The CDR3 DNA follows: TGTGCCTGGAGTGTCTCTCAGGGGATCTATGGCTACACCTTC.

This chain connects TRBV2 to TRBJ1-1; TRBD1 might be the D (5 bases). Germline V gene data show CDR1 as SNHLY and CDR2 as FYNNEI. The CDR3 is 14 amino acids. Trimming removed 3 bases from V and 5 bases from J, with 13 bases in between. The CDR3 DNA is TGTGCCAGCAGTGATTGGGGGGGAGAGACTGAAGCTTTCTTT. This encodes CASSDWGGETEAFF.

V gene TRBV18 combines with J gene TRBJ2-2, with D possibly being TRBD2 (5 bases). This CDR3 has 15 amino acids. Germline V gives CDR1 KGHSH, CDR2 LQKENI. Trimming removed 4 bases from V and 4 bases from J, with 13 bases in between. CDR3 protein: CASSQPSGSTGELFF. The CDR3 DNA follows: TGTGCCAGCTCACAACCGAGCGGAAGCACCGGGGAGCTGTTTTTT.

With respect to this clone: The same CDR3 arises from other DNA sequences in this sample as well. V usage is TRBV6-5 and J usage is TRBJ1-3, with TRBD1 as a possible D gene (6 bases). The germline V and J ends were trimmed by 6 bases and 2 bases, with 8 bases remaining between them. The CDR3 extends over 13 amino acids. In germline, CDR1 is MNHEY, CDR2 SVGAGI. This CDR3 is CASRSGAGNTIYF. In DNA, the CDR3 is TGTGCCAGCAGGTCAGGGGCTGGAAACACCATATATTTT.

The V and J genes are TRBV28 and TRBJ1-2; no definite D call. Looked up from germline, CDR1 is MDHEN and CDR2 is SYDVKM. This CDR3 comprises 11 residues. The V gene lost 6 bases and the J gene lost 8 bases, with 10 bases spanning the gap. CDR3 amino acids: CASRGLTGYTF. The CDR3 DNA sequence: TGTGCCAGCAGGGGTTTAACGGGCTACACCTTC.

This rearrangement joins TRBV7-3 to TRBJ1-6, with 8 bases aligning to TRBD1. The germline CDR1 and CDR2 sequences are SGHTA and FQGTGA. The CDR3 has 15 amino acids. Trimming at V came to 5 bases and at J to 5 bases, leaving 5 bases not matched to a gene. CDR3 residues: CASSERTGHNSPLHF. As DNA, the CDR3 is TGTGCCAGCAGCGAAAGGACAGGGCATAATTCACCCCTCCACTTT.

The V and J genes are TRBV21-1 and TRBJ1-1. TRBV21-1 is assigned pseudogene status. CDR3 size: 14 residues. In DNA form, the CDR3 reads TGTGCCAGCAGCTTTCAGGGGGGGGACACTGAAGCTTTCTTT. Residues: CASSFQGGDTEAFF.

V and J are TRBV2 and TRBJ2-7, with a possible D match to TRBD1 (5 bases). The germline V and J ends were trimmed by 0 bases and 6 bases, with 18 bases remaining between them. The germline CDR1 and CDR2 sequences are SNHLY and FYNNEI. The CDR3 has 16 residues. The DNA of the CDR3 is TGTGCCAGCAGTGAAGCGCTTCCCGGACAAATAGGCGAGCAGTACTTC. Translating gives CASSEALPGQIGEQYF.

This clone has a single count. This chain links TRBV6-1 with TRBJ1-6; D remains unclear. Germline loops: CDR1 MNHNS, CDR2 SASEGT. V was trimmed by 0 bases and J by 6 bases, leaving 12 bases between them. CDR3 length equals 16 residues. The CDR3 coding sequence is TGTGCCAGCAGTGAAGCGCTAGGGCAGACTAATTCACCCCTCCACTTT. It is translated as CASSEALGQTNSPLHF.

The V call is TRBV15, the J call TRBJ2-5, with 7 nucleotides matching TRBD2. The V and J ends lost 6 bases and 5 bases, in that order; junction bases with no gene match: 12. Germline lookup yields CDR1 LNHNV and CDR2 YYDKDF (reference sequence). The CDR3 is made up of 15 amino acids. The CDR3 protein is CATSLSGDVVETQYF. For the CDR3, the DNA is TGTGCCACCAGTTTAAGCGGGGACGTTGTCGAGACCCAGTACTTC.

The rearrangement uses TRBV6-1 and TRBJ1-1, with a tentative D call TRBD1 (6 bases). V dropped 5 bases and J dropped 5 bases, with 15 bases sitting between them. Germline V lookup: CDR1 MNHNS, CDR2 SASEGT. CDR3 size: 14 residues. In nucleotides, the CDR3 is TGTGCCAGCAGTCCCCCGGGGGCGTGGACTGAAGCTTTCTTT. Amino acids: CASSPPGAWTEAFF.

The chain has TRBV18 and TRBJ2-7, with 8 bases fitting TRBD1. V trimming: 2 bases; J trimming: 0 bases; junction bases outside the gene matches: 9. This CDR3 is built from 17 residues. Germline V gene data show CDR1 as KGHSH and CDR2 as LQKENI. CDR3 bases: TGTGCCAGCTCACCAAGGACAGGGTCATTAGACTCCTACGAGCAGTACTTC. Translating gives CASSPRTGSLDSYEQYF.

CDR3 sequence: CASSAPSGKNIQYF. The DNA of the CDR3 is TGTGCCAGCAGCGCCCCTTCGGGCAAAAACATTCAGTACTTC. The chain employs TRBV5-6 and TRBJ2-4; D ambiguous. Between the trimmed V and J ends, which lost 4 bases and 3 bases, there was a span of 11 bases. In germline, CDR1 is SGHDT, CDR2 YYEEEE. The CDR3 is 14 residues long. Full variable domain (missing parts from reference TRBV5-6 and TRBJ2-4): DAGVTQSPTHLIKTRGQQVTLRCSPKSGHDTVSWYQQALGQGPQFIFQYYEEEERQRGNFPDRFSGHQFPNYSSELNVNALLLGDSALYLCASSAPSGKNIQYFGAGTRLSVL.

The rearrangement uses TRBV28 and TRBJ2-5; D is perhaps TRBD1 or TRBD2 (6 bases each). The germline V and J ends were trimmed by 7 bases and 4 bases, with 13 bases remaining between them. The CDR3 has 13 amino acids. Germline V gene lookup returns CDR1 MDHEN and CDR2 SYDVKM. The CDR3: CASTPGGRETQYF. The CDR3 DNA sequence: TGTGCCAGCACCCCTGGGGGGCGAGAGACCCAGTACTTC. The full variable domain, completed using reference TRBV28 and TRBJ2-5, is DVKVTQSSRYLVKRTGEKVFLECVQDMDHENMFWYRQDPGLGLRLIYFSYDVKMKEKGDIPEGYSVSREKKERFSLILESASTNQTSMYLCASTPGGRETQYFGPGTRLLVL.

The V call is TRBV7-2, the J call TRBJ1-2; tentative D call: TRBD1 (6 bases). Trimming cost V 8 bases and J 4 bases, with 17 bases left between them. The germline V gene encodes CDR1 SGHTA and CDR2 FQGNSA. The CDR3 has 14 residues. The CDR3 DNA reads TGTGCCAGCCGCCTGACCGAGGGGGGCTATGGCTACACCTTC. The encoded protein is CASRLTEGGYGYTF.